The 30 T cell receptor beta chains presented below share a single source sample, sequenced in a study of T cells in Graves' hyperthyroidism and ophthalmopathy. Authors of the study amplified TCR beta CDR3 regions from RNA transcripts. First-round RT-PCR with HTBI primers amplified the TCR CDR3 region. TCRdb re-called the multiplex PCR reads with MiXCR, one entry per CDR3 protein. This repertoire shows approximately 560,000 distinct CDR3 sequences, under 60% found once; its top ten account for roughly 8.2%. The sample taken for sequencing was peripheral blood or thyroid tissue (not recorded which). These receptors were collected from a woman younger than 30 with Graves' hyperthyroidism.

The rearrangement uses TRBV5-1 and TRBJ1-1, with a weak D call TRBD1 (6 bases). The CDR3 is made up of 15 amino acids. CDR1 is SGHRS, CDR2 YFSETQ, per germline. V lost 4 bases, J lost 4 bases, and 17 bases lay in between. The CDR3 DNA sequence: TGCGCCAGCAGCATCAGGGGAGGGTCGAGCACTGAAGCTTTCTTT. The encoded protein is CASSIRGGSSTEAFF.

The V call is TRBV2, the J call TRBJ1-1; the match to TRBD1 covers 7 bases. In germline, CDR1 is SNHLY, CDR2 FYNNEI. With V trimmed by 4 bases and J by 1 base, 9 bases remained unmatched. This CDR3 is built from 16 residues. The CDR3 loop reads CASSGDRGGTNTEAFF. The CDR3 nucleotides read TGTGCCAGCAGTGGGGACAGAGGGGGAACGAACACTGAAGCTTTCTTT.

A remark on this clonotype: Possible read error: a much larger clone is one base away. In this CDR3 the conserved last residue, phenylalanine or tryptophan, is missing, so a read error is likely. The rearrangement joins TRBV7-8 to TRBJ1-1; no definite D call. The CDR3 is made up of 15 amino acids. Germline V gene data show CDR1 as SGHVS and CDR2 as FQNEAQ. V was shortened by 5 bases and J by 1 base, with 14 bases between the two germline ends. The CDR3 DNA reads as TGTGCCAGCAGCCCTCGATCCTCGACGAACACTGAAGCTTTCTAT. Protein sequence: CASSPRSSTNTEAFY.

The chain employs TRBV5-1 and TRBJ2-7; 10 nucleotides match TRBD2. Germline V gene lookup returns CDR1 SGHRS and CDR2 YFSETQ. This CDR3 contains 14 residues. Trimming at V came to 6 bases and at J to 5 bases, leaving 8 bases not matched to a gene. The DNA of the CDR3 is TGCGCCAGCACCCTAGCGGGAGTATCCAACGAGCAGTACTTC. Protein sequence: CASTLAGVSNEQYF.

This clonotype came up many times. The V and J genes are TRBV28 and TRBJ2-5; TRBD2 matches at 13 bases. Trimming at V came to 3 bases and at J to 7 bases, leaving 5 bases not matched to a gene. The CDR3 has 15 amino acids. Germline assignment: CDR1 MDHEN and CDR2 SYDVKM. Written as DNA, the CDR3 is TGTGCCAGCAGTTTGTCACTAGCGGGAGGGGGGACCCAGTACTTC. This translates into CASSLSLAGGGTQYF.

This clonotype was counted a few times. The chain recombines TRBV12-3 or TRBV12-4 with TRBJ1-3; D is unclear. The CDR3 runs to 15 residues. V shed 6 bases and J shed 2 bases, with 14 bases lying between them. The CDR3 loop reads CASSLVRVTGNTIYF. CDR3 coding DNA: TGTGCCAGCAGCTTGGTTCGTGTTACTGGAAACACCATATATTTT.

This rearrangement joins TRBV7-9 to TRBJ1-4, with D possibly matching TRBD1 (5 bases). Germline V gene sequence: CDR1 SEHNR, CDR2 FQNEAQ (reference sequence). The CDR3 has 15 amino acids. Between the trimmed V and J ends, which lost 6 bases and 8 bases, there was a span of 19 bases. The CDR3 DNA is TGTGCCAGCAGTGCCCTGGCAGGGCTTGCGGAAAAACTGTTTTTT. Translation: CASSALAGLAEKLFF.

This chain connects TRBV29-1 to TRBJ2-5; a weak D match, TRBD2 (6 bases). The CDR3 length is 12 residues. Trimming took 7 bases from V and 5 from J, leaving 14 bases between them. Germline V gene sequence: CDR1 SQVTM, CDR2 ANQGSEA. Written as DNA, the CDR3 is TGCAGCGGAAGGGGAGGATGGGAGACCCAGTACTTC. Translating it yields CSGRGGWETQYF.

This clonotype was seen repeatedly, ten times or more. The V and J genes are TRBV10-3 and TRBJ2-7, with D hard to call. The CDR3 has 13 amino acids. From germline, CDR1 is ENHRY and CDR2 SYGVKD. The V gene lost 3 bases and the J gene lost 6 bases, with 12 bases spanning the gap. This CDR3 reads CAISDGVGLEQYF. CDR3 coding DNA: TGTGCCATCAGTGATGGGGTAGGGCTCGAGCAGTACTTC.

This clonotype has a handful of counts. The chain recombines TRBV2 with TRBJ2-5; no reliable D call. Trimming removed 6 bases from V and 4 bases from J, with 15 bases in between. Germline V gives CDR1 SNHLY, CDR2 FYNNEI. The CDR3 loop spans 14 amino acids. The CDR3 loop is CASSQEFQPETQYF. The CDR3 nucleotides are TGTGCCAGCAGCCAAGAATTTCAACCAGAGACCCAGTACTTC.

The DNA of the CDR3 is TGTGCCAGCAGCTTGGCCAGGGGATCGGGTGGCTACACCTTC. Encoded protein: CASSLARGSGGYTF. V usage is TRBV7-3 and J usage is TRBJ1-2, with D possibly matching TRBD1 (6 bases). Germline CDR1 reads SGHTA; CDR2 reads FQGTGA. Deletions cut 3 bases from V and 7 bases from J, with 15 bases between. The CDR3 is made up of 14 amino acids.

At least ten counts were recorded for this clonotype. The chain links TRBV9 to TRBJ1-5, with D tentatively TRBD1 (5 bases). CDR1 SGDLS and CDR2 YYNGEE come from the germline V gene. Between the trimmed V and J ends, which lost 0 bases and 6 bases, there was a span of 10 bases. The CDR3 has 14 residues. This CDR3 is CASSVGGGGQPQHF. In DNA form, the CDR3 reads TGTGCCAGCAGCGTAGGGGGTGGGGGTCAGCCCCAGCATTTT.

This clonotype came up many times. The rearrangement links TRBV2 to TRBJ1-1; D is perhaps TRBD1 (5 bases). This CDR3 region has 15 residues. Trimming stripped 0 bases from V and 1 base from J, with 9 bases between. CDR1 SNHLY and CDR2 FYNNEI come from the germline V gene. CDR3 sequence: CASSEAGRGNTEAFF. The CDR3 nucleotides read TGTGCCAGCAGTGAAGCGGGACGGGGGAACACTGAAGCTTTCTTT.

The table lists this clonotype with many counts. V and J are TRBV25-1 and TRBJ2-7; no firm D call. The V and J ends lost 3 bases and 5 bases respectively, with 11 bases between them. The CDR3 sequence is 13 residues long. CDR1 is MGHDK, CDR2 SYGVNS, per germline. The CDR3, as DNA: TGTGCCAGCAGTGAGGGCGGATCCCACGAGCAGTACTTC. It encodes CASSEGGSHEQYF.

The gene calls are TRBV7-6 and TRBJ2-7, with D possibly TRBD1 on 5 matching bases. V was trimmed by 11 bases and J by 4 bases, leaving 21 bases between them. The CDR3 has 14 amino acids. Germline values: CDR1 SGHVS, CDR2 FNYEAQ. CDR3 in DNA: TGTGCCGGGGCCCCAGTCGGGTACGGTTACGAGCAGTACTTC. Translated, it gives CAGAPVGYGYEQYF.

The chain employs TRBV2 and TRBJ2-6; no definite D call. V was pared by 6 bases and J by 0 bases, with 12 bases between. This CDR3 has 16 amino acids. Germline assignment: CDR1 SNHLY and CDR2 FYNNEI. CDR3 DNA sequence: TGTGCCAGCAGGGGGATTAAGCACTCTGGGGCCAACGTCCTGACTTTC. Translating it yields CASRGIKHSGANVLTF.

The chain couples TRBV10-3 to TRBJ1-1, with TRBD1 matching over 9 bases. The junction had 5 bases not matched to a gene; V was cut back by 7 bases and J by 8 bases. The CDR3 consists of 12 residues. From germline, CDR1 is ENHRY and CDR2 SYGVKD. The CDR3 DNA reads TGTGCCATCACCGAAGGGACAGGGGAAGCTTTCTTT. Its translation is CAITEGTGEAFF.

V and J are TRBV7-6 and TRBJ1-4; D is possibly TRBD1 (6 bases). Per germline, CDR1 SGHVS and CDR2 FNYEAQ. CDR3 length equals 13 residues. V lost 5 bases, J lost 10 bases, and 14 bases lay in between. The CDR3 here is CASSPGTSGKLFF. CDR3 sequence (DNA): TGTGCCAGCAGCCCCGGGACATCCGGAAAACTGTTTTTT.

The chain combines TRBV7-9 with TRBJ2-7, with 8 bases matching TRBD2. CDR3 length: 17 amino acids. The V gene's germline CDR1 is SEHNR and CDR2 FQNEAQ (reference sequence). V lost 2 bases and J lost 4; bases outside the gene matches: 13. CDR3 bases: TGTGCCAGCAGCTTACCGGGGGTTAGCGGGACTGGGTACGAGCAGTACTTC. It specifies CASSLPGVSGTGYEQYF.

The V and J genes are TRBV9 and TRBJ2-7; D is unresolved. Trimming took 0 bases from V and 0 from J, leaving 7 bases between them. CDR1 and CDR2 (germline): SGDLS, YYNGEE. The length of the CDR3 is 14 residues. CDR3: CASSVAINSYEQYF. As DNA, the CDR3 is TGTGCCAGCAGCGTAGCCATAAACTCCTACGAGCAGTACTTC.

There are a few counts of this clonotype. V usage is TRBV20-1 and J usage is TRBJ2-7; D is uncertain. Germline assignment: CDR1 DFQATT and CDR2 SNEGSKA (reference sequence). V was cut by 1 base and J by 0 bases, with 7 bases left in between. The CDR3 is made up of 13 amino acids. The CDR3 DNA reads TGCAGTGCTAGAGGCTTAAGCTCCTACGAGCAGTACTTC. It translates to CSARGLSSYEQYF.

This clonotype was seen a few times. V and J are TRBV7-2 and TRBJ1-5; 9 bases are a match to TRBD1. J was trimmed by 7 bases and V by 8 bases; bases with no gene match: 12. Germline V lookup: CDR1 SGHTA, CDR2 FQGNSA. The CDR3 has 15 amino acids. CDR3 loop: CASSPGTGSRQPQHF. CDR3 DNA sequence: TGTGCCAGCTCGCCCGGGACAGGGTCTCGGCAGCCCCAGCATTTT.

The V and J genes are TRBV15 and TRBJ1-2; TRBD1 matches 7 bases. CDR3 length equals 14 residues. Germline V gene sequence: CDR1 LNHNV, CDR2 YYDKDF (reference sequence). The V gene end was trimmed by 2 bases and the J gene end by 5 bases; junction bases not matched to a gene: 5. This chain's CDR3 is CATSRPDREYGYTF. CDR3 nucleotide sequence: TGTGCCACCAGCAGACCAGACAGGGAATATGGCTACACCTTC.

V gene TRBV10-2 combines with J gene TRBJ2-5, with 11 bases aligning to TRBD2. CDR3 length: 15 amino acids. With 6 bases clipped from V and 6 bases from J, the junction kept 9 bases outside the gene matches. Germline V gene sequence: CDR1 WSHSY, CDR2 SAAADI. The CDR3 protein is CASRSGLAVMKTQYF. The CDR3 nucleotides read TGCGCCAGCAGGTCGGGACTAGCGGTCATGAAGACCCAGTACTTC.

This clonotype was seen ten or more times. The chain couples TRBV29-1 to TRBJ1-1; D call uncertain. Between the trimmed V and J ends, which lost 7 bases and 1 base, there was a span of 16 bases. There are 14 residues in the CDR3. Germline CDR1 reads SQVTM; CDR2 reads ANQGSEA. The CDR3 is CSGRSHRENTEAFF. CDR3 bases: TGCAGCGGGAGGAGCCACCGGGAGAACACTGAAGCTTTCTTT.

This clonotype was counted between two and nine times. V gene TRBV7-2 combines with J gene TRBJ1-1; TRBD1 matches 7 bases. The length of the CDR3 is 15 residues. J lost 5 bases, V lost 3 bases, and 9 bases had no gene match. Germline CDR1 SGHTA, CDR2 FQGNSA. CDR3 sequence reads: CASSFLPGGNTEAFF. DNA of the CDR3: TGTGCCAGCAGCTTTCTACCAGGGGGTAATACTGAAGCTTTCTTT.

This clonotype was seen only a few times. The V gene is TRBV6-6, the J gene TRBJ1-1; D not certain. Germline assignment: CDR1 MNHNY and CDR2 SVGAGI (reference sequence). The CDR3 length is 13 residues. V lost 3 bases and J 1 base, leaving 6 bases between the germline ends. Here the CDR3 reads CASSYYKNTEAFF. CDR3 DNA sequence: TGTGCCAGCAGTTATTACAAGAACACTGAAGCTTTCTTT.

V is TRBV7-2 and J is TRBJ2-7; 9 bases match TRBD1. The trim removed 4 bases at V and 3 bases at J, leaving 7 bases unmatched. The CDR3 has 15 amino acids. Germline V gives CDR1 SGHTA, CDR2 FQGNSA. The CDR3 DNA reads TGTGCCAGCAGCTCGGGACAGGGTATCGACTACGAGCAGTACTTC. It is translated as CASSSGQGIDYEQYF.

V gene TRBV12-3 or TRBV12-4 combines with J gene TRBJ1-5, with TRBD1 matching 9 bases. The CDR3 spans 15 residues. The V segment lost 4 bases and the J segment 6 bases; nucleotides outside the gene matches: 7. As DNA, the CDR3 is TGTGCCAGCAGTTCTCGACAGGGGGTTGTTCAGCCCCAGCATTTT. Protein product: CASSSRQGVVQPQHF.

This clonotype was observed at least ten times. The chain recombines TRBV7-9 with TRBJ1-2; a possible D gene is TRBD1 (5 bases). The germline gives CDR1 SEHNR, CDR2 FQNEAQ (reference sequence). This CDR3 is 11 amino acids long. The ends were cut back, 6 bases at V and 7 bases at J, with 9 bases in the middle. The CDR3 sequence is CASSPQGGYTF. DNA for the CDR3: TGTGCCAGCAGTCCCCAGGGTGGCTACACCTTC.